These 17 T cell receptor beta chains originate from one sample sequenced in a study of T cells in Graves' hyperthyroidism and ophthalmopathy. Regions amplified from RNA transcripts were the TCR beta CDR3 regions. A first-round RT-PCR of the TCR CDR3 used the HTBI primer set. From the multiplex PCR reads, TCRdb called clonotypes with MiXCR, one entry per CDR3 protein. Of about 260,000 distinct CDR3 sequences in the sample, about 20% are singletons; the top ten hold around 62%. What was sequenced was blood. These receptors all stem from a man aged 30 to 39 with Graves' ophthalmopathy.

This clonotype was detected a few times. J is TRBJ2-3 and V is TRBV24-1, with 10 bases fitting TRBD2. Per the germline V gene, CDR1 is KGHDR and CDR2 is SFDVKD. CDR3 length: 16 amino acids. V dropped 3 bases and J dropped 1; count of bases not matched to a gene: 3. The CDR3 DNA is TGTGCCACCAGTGATACCGGGACTAGCGGCACAGATACGCAGTATTTT. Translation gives CATSDTGTSGTDTQYF.

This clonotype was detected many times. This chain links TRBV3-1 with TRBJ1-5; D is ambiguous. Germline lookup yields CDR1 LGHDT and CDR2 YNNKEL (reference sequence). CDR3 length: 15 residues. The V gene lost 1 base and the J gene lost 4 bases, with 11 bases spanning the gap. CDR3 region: CASSQGAASNQPQHF. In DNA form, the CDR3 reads TGTGCCAGCAGCCAAGGGGCCGCTAGTAATCAGCCCCAGCATTTT. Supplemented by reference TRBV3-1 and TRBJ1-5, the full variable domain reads DTAVSQTPKYLVTQMGNDKSIKCEQNLGHDTMYWYKQDSKKFLKIMFSYNNKELIINETVPNRFSPKSPDKAHLNLHINSLELGDSAVYFCASSQGAASNQPQHFGDGTRLSIL.

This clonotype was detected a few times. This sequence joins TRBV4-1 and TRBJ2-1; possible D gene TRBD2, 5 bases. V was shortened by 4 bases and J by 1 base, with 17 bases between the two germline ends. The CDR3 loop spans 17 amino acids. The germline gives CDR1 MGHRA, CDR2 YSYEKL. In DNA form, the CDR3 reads TGCGCCAGCAGCCTCTCCGCTAGCATTGGTTCCTACAATGAGCAGTTCTTC. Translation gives CASSLSASIGSYNEQFF.

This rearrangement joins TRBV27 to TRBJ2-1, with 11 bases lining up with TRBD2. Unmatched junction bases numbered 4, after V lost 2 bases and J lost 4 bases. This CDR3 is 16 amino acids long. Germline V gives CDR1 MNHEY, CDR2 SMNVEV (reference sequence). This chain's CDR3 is CASSLLAGGPYNEQFF. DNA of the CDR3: TGTGCCAGCAGTTTACTAGCGGGAGGCCCTTACAATGAGCAGTTCTTC.

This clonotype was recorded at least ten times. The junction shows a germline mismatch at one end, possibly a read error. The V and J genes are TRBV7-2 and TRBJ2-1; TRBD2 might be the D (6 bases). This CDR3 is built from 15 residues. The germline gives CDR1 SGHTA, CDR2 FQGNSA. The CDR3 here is CASSLGYQDYHEQFF. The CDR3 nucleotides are TGTGCCAGCAGCTTAGGATATCAGGACTACCATGAGCAGTTCTTC.

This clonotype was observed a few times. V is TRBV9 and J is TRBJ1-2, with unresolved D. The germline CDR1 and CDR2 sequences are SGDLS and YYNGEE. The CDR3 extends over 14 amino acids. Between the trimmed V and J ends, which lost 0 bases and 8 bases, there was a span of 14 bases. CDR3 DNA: TGTGCCAGCAGCGTAGTAGTGGCGGGTGGAGGCTACACCTTC. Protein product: CASSVVVAGGGYTF.

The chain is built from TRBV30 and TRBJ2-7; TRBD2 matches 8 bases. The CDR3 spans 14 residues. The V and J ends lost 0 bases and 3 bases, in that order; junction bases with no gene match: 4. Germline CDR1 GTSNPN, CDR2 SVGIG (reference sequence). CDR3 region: CAWSVVAGYYEQYF. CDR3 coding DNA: TGTGCCTGGAGTGTTGTAGCGGGATACTACGAGCAGTACTTC.

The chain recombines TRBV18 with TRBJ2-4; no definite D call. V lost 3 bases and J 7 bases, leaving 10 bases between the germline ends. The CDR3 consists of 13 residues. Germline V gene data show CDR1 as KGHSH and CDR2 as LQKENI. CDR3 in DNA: TGTGCCAGCTCACCGGCTGCAGGCAACATTCAGTACTTC. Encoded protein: CASSPAAGNIQYF.

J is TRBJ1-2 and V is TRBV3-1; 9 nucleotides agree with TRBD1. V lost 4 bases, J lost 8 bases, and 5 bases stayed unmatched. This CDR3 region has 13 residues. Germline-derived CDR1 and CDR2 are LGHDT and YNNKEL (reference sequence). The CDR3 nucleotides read TGTGCCAGCAGCCCCCGGGACAGGGTCGGCTACACCTTC. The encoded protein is CASSPRDRVGYTF.

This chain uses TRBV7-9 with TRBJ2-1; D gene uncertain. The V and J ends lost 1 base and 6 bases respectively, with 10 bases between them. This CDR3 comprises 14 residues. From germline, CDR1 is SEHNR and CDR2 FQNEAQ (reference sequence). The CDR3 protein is CASSLVDPTNEQFF. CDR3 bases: TGTGCCAGCAGCTTAGTGGATCCCACCAATGAGCAGTTCTTC.

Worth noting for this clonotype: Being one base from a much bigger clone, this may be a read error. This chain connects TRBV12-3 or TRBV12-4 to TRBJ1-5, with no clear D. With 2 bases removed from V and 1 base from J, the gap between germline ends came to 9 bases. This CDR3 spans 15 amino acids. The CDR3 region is CASSLSENSNQPQHF. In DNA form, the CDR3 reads TGTGCCAGCAGTTTATCAGAGAACAGCAATCAGCCCCAGCATTTT.

The CDR3 nucleotides are TGTGCCAGCAGTTTACCCGGACAAGGCTTCCCGACCGGGGAGCTGTTTTTT. This codes for CASSLPGQGFPTGELFF. This chain connects TRBV12-3 or TRBV12-4 to TRBJ2-2; the D gene is possibly TRBD1 (5 bases). The CDR3 is 17 amino acids. V lost 2 bases and J 5 bases, leaving 18 bases between the germline ends.

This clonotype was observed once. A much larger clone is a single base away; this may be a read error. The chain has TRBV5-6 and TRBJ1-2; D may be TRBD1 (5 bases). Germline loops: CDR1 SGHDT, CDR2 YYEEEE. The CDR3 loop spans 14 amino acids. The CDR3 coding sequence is TGTGCCAGCAACTTGGGGGGAAACAACTATGGCTACACCTTC. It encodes CASNLGGNNYGYTF.

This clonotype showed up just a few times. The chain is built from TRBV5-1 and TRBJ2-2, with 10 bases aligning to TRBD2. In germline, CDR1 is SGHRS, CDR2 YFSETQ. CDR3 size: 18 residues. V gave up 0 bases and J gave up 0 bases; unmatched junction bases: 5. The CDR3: CASSLVVLAGANTGELFF. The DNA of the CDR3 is TGCGCCAGCAGCTTGGTGGTGCTAGCGGGAGCGAACACCGGGGAGCTGTTTTTT.

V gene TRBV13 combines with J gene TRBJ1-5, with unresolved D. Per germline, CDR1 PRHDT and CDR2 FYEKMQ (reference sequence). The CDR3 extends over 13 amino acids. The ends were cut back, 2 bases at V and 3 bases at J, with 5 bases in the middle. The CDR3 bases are TGTGCCAGCAGCTTATCAGCCAATCAGCCCCAGCATTTT. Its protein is CASSLSANQPQHF. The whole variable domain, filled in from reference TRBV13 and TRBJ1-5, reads AAGVIQSPRHLIKEKRETATLKCYPIPRHDTVYWYQQGPGQDPQFLISFYEKMQSDKGSIPDRFSAQQFSDYHSELNMSSLELGDSALYFCASSLSANQPQHFGDGTRLSIL.

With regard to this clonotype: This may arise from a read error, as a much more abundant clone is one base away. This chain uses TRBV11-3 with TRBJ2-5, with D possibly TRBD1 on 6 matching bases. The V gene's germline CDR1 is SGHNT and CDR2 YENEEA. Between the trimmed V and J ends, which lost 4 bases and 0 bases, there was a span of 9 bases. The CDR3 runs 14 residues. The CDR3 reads CASSSWDNQETQYF. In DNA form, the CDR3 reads TGTGCCAGCAGCTCATGGGACAACCAAGAGACCCAGTACTTC.

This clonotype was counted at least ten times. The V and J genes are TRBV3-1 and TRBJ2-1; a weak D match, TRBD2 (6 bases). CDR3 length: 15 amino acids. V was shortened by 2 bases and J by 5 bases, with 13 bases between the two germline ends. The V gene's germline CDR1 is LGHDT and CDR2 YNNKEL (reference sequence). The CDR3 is CASSQPGLLDNEQFF. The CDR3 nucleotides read TGTGCCAGCAGCCAACCGGGACTCCTAGACAATGAGCAGTTCTTC.